The TCR beta chain under discussion was sequenced for a study of beta chain features in type 1 diabetes. This clone has only a few counts. Its target is unknown. Overall study results and limits: TCRB CDR3s from Type 1 diabetes patients were moderately but significantly shorter in all four CD4+ subsets. PCR might show a preference for shorter templates, equally across patients and controls. Healthy donors had naive, central memory and Treg TCRB repertoires that appeared less similar than those seen among patients. For TCRB rearrangement, an influence of HLA type remained unresolved here.

This CDR3 is built from 17 residues. Germline V gene data show CDR1 as LNHDA and CDR2 as SQIVND (reference sequence). V was cut by 3 bases and J by 3 bases, with 21 bases left in between. The study reverse transcribed the entire isolated RNA, so it sequenced expressed TCRB transcripts. Profiled with immunoSEQ multiplex PCR; TCRdb holds only in-frame clones, not every one. The data hold some 240,000 clones, with around 16% observed a single time. This TCR was recovered from a man younger than 40 with type 1 diabetes. The sequenced material came from naive CD4+ T cells from blood. The rearrangement links TRBV19 to TRBJ2-7; possible D gene TRBD1, 6 bases. The CDR3 sequence is CASSINLRGTVIYEQYF. In DNA form, the CDR3 reads TGTGCCAGTAGTATCAATCTCAGGGGCACCGTGATCTACGAGCAGTACTTC.